The 22 T cell receptor beta chains in this list originate from one sample, sequenced in a study of CD8+CD57+ T cells in acquired aplastic anemia (dated by TCRdb to 2016 to 2019). Sequenced using an Illumina HiSeq 2000. TCR beta VDJ combination and CDR3 sequence profiling used genomic DNA as the template. TCRdb redid the processing of the public reads, applying fastp at Q25 and MiXCR, and retained in-frame beta chains. Each record represents a unique CDR3 protein, reported with the most common genes and DNA among its rows. The sample yields over 250,000 distinct CDR3 sequences; 50% to 65% were counted once. The ten largest clones take up 1% to 1.5% of the sample. The patients picked for sequencing were ones in whom flow cytometry had shown an expansion of CD8+CD57+ cells. Material: sorted CD4+, CD8+, or CD8+CD57+ T cells (not recorded which) from PBMCs. These receptors originate from a human donor with aplastic anemia.

This clonotype turned up a few times. The chain recombines TRBV25-1 with TRBJ2-7; D not resolved. The germline V gene encodes CDR1 MGHDK and CDR2 SYGVNS. V gave up 6 bases and J gave up 4 bases, with 13 bases separating them. The CDR3 loop spans 13 amino acids. CDR3 DNA sequence: TGTGCCAGCAGGCCCCTGGGTTCTTACGAGCAGTACTTC. Translated, it gives CASRPLGSYEQYF.

The V and J genes are TRBV7-8 and TRBJ2-3; D may be TRBD2 (7 bases). The CDR3 is 15 residues long. Trimming stripped 6 bases from V and 4 bases from J, with 17 bases between. Germline V gene lookup returns CDR1 SGHVS and CDR2 FQNEAQ. CDR3 loop: CASSSWEGEADTQYF. The CDR3 DNA reads TGTGCCAGCAGTTCGTGGGAGGGGGAAGCAGATACGCAGTATTTT.

The J gene is TRBJ2-3, the V gene TRBV11-2; 8 nucleotides align to TRBD2. CDR3 length: 17 residues. Trimming removed 5 bases from V and 1 base from J; junction bases left unmatched: 11. Germline V gene sequence: CDR1 SGHAT, CDR2 FQNNGV. DNA of the CDR3: TGTGCCAGCAGCCACTTATCCGGGACTAGTCGCACAGATACGCAGTATTTT. Encoded protein: CASSHLSGTSRTDTQYF.

This clonotype was seen a single time. The chain links TRBV15 to TRBJ2-7, with TRBD1 matching over 9 bases. The CDR3 has 15 amino acids. V lost 7 bases to trimming and J lost 1 base; unmatched junction nucleotides: 8. Germline-derived CDR1 and CDR2 are LNHNV and YYDKDF (reference sequence). CDR3: CATTGQGQGSYEQYF. CDR3 nucleotide sequence: TGTGCCACCACAGGCCAGGGACAGGGTTCCTACGAGCAGTACTTC.

The chain links TRBV10-3 to TRBJ1-5; 8 bases are shared with TRBD1. V trimming: 9 bases; J trimming: 7 bases; junction bases outside the gene matches: 14. The CDR3 contains 15 residues. In germline, CDR1 is ENHRY, CDR2 SYGVKD. CDR3 protein: CAITLSQTGDQPQHF. For the CDR3, the DNA is TGTGCCATAACCCTATCACAGACAGGGGACCAGCCCCAGCATTTT.

The chain recombines TRBV9 with TRBJ2-3; D may be TRBD2 (7 bases). Germline values: CDR1 SGDLS, CDR2 YYNGEE. The CDR3 spans 15 residues. Between the trimmed V and J ends, which lost 3 bases and 7 bases, there was a span of 18 bases. CDR3 region: CASSGGGRGENTQYF. The DNA of the CDR3 is TGTGCCAGCAGCGGGGGGGGGCGTGGAGAAAATACGCAGTATTTT.

CDR3 residues: CASKGTGSFSPLHF. The CDR3 region has the DNA TGTGCCAGCAAAGGGACGGGATCATTCTCACCCCTCCACTTT. The V gene is TRBV2, the J gene TRBJ1-6; tentative D call: TRBD1 (5 bases). V lost 7 bases and J lost 10, with 17 bases in between. The CDR3 is made up of 14 amino acids. Looked up from germline, CDR1 is SNHLY and CDR2 is FYNNEI.

This chain connects TRBV19 to TRBJ2-5, with a tentative D call TRBD1 (5 bases). CDR1 LNHDA and CDR2 SQIVND come from the germline V gene (reference sequence). This CDR3 has 14 residues. Trimming stripped 6 bases from V and 5 bases from J, with 16 bases between. CDR3 nucleotide sequence: TGTGCCAGTAGGATCGGTCAGGGTTATGAGACCCAGTACTTC. This codes for CASRIGQGYETQYF.

In this sample, this clonotype turned up many times. In nucleotides, the CDR3 is TGTGCCAGCAGCCAAGGCGTTAGCAATGAGCAGTTCTTC. It encodes CASSQGVSNEQFF. The V and J genes are TRBV3-1 and TRBJ2-1; D gene unclear. CDR1 is LGHDT and CDR2 is YNNKEL in the germline V gene (reference sequence). Trimming cost V 1 base and J 6 bases, with 7 bases left between them. The CDR3 contains 13 residues.

The V call is TRBV10-3, the J call TRBJ2-1, with D perhaps given as TRBD1 or TRBD2 (6 bases each). The germline CDR1 and CDR2 sequences are ENHRY and SYGVKD. V was pared by 5 bases and J by 6 bases, with 14 bases between. CDR3 length equals 14 residues. The CDR3 region has the DNA TGTGCCATCAGTCGGGGGCCTTTATCCAATGAGCAGTTCTTC. It specifies CAISRGPLSNEQFF.

V and J are TRBV29-1 and TRBJ2-5, with a possible D match to TRBD1 (6 bases). V was cut by 0 bases and J by 4 bases, with 15 bases left in between. In germline, CDR1 is SQVTM, CDR2 ANQGSEA. This CDR3 is built from 15 residues. The CDR3 nucleotides read TGCAGCGTTGAAGATTACAGGGAGCTGGGAGAGACCCAGTACTTC. Encoded protein: CSVEDYRELGETQYF.

The rearrangement joins TRBV7-9 to TRBJ2-7; 10 positions match TRBD2. Germline V gene sequence: CDR1 SEHNR, CDR2 FQNEAQ (reference sequence). The CDR3 runs to 14 residues. V trimming: 5 bases; J trimming: 6 bases; junction bases outside the gene matches: 7. The CDR3 is CASSPSGRAGEQYF. Here the CDR3 DNA reads TGTGCCAGCAGCCCCAGCGGGAGGGCCGGCGAGCAGTACTTC. The full variable domain, with the rest looked up from reference TRBV7-9 and TRBJ2-7, is DTGVSQNPRHKITKRGQNVTFRCDPISEHNRLYWYRQTLGQGPEFLTYFQNEAQLEKSRLLSDRFSAERPKGSFSTLEIQRTEQGDSAMYLCASSPSGRAGEQYFGPGTRLTVT.

A note on this clonotype: No conserved phenylalanine or tryptophan is present at the end of the CDR3, so a read error is the likely explanation. This chain links TRBV12-3 or TRBV12-4 with TRBJ1-5, with unresolved D. The CDR3 extends over 13 amino acids. Here the CDR3 DNA reads TGTGCTAGTGGTTTAGGTCAAAATCCGCCCCAGCATCTT. Translation: CASGLGQNPPQHL.

A remark on this clonotype: One end of the junction fails to match germline, which may point to a read error. CDR3 residues: CATIRGANYGYTF. DNA of the CDR3: TGCGCCACTATCCGTGGGGCTAACTATGGCTACACCTTC. V gene TRBV24-1 combines with J gene TRBJ1-2, with unresolved D. Looked up from germline, CDR1 is KGHDR and CDR2 is SFDVKD. The CDR3 runs to 13 residues.

DNA of the CDR3: TGTGCCACCAGTGATTCGATAACGGGATTCGGTGGAGATACGCAGTATTTT. Protein: CATSDSITGFGGDTQYF. This chain joins TRBV24-1 and TRBJ2-3, with D perhaps TRBD2 (5 bases). From germline, CDR1 is KGHDR and CDR2 SFDVKD. Trimming cost V 2 bases and J 5 bases, with 19 bases left between them. The CDR3 totals 17 residues.

The chain couples TRBV25-1 to TRBJ2-5, with D maybe TRBD2 (6 bases). V was shortened by 3 bases and J by 6 bases, with 14 bases between the two germline ends. The germline V gene has CDR1 MGHDK and CDR2 SYGVNS. This CDR3 comprises 14 residues. CDR3: CASSEEALAKTQYF. The CDR3 coding sequence is TGTGCCAGCAGTGAGGAAGCGCTAGCGAAGACCCAGTACTTC.

The chain combines TRBV20-1 with TRBJ2-7, with TRBD2 matching over 10 bases. Losses at the gene ends were 5 bases for V and 2 bases for J; bases not matched to a gene: 3. This CDR3 is built from 13 residues. Germline values: CDR1 DFQATT, CDR2 SNEGSKA (reference sequence). The CDR3 loop reads CSAWTSGAYEQYF. In DNA, the CDR3 is TGCAGTGCTTGGACTAGCGGAGCCTACGAGCAGTACTTC.

This clonotype occurred a few times. The chain employs TRBV4-1 and TRBJ2-3; 8 bases are shared with TRBD1. The trim removed 5 bases at V and 3 bases at J, leaving 7 bases unmatched. CDR3 length: 15 amino acids. CDR1 is MGHRA, CDR2 YSYEKL, per germline. CDR3 in amino acids: CASSAGQAKTDTQYF. DNA for the CDR3: TGCGCCAGCAGCGCGGGACAGGCCAAGACAGATACGCAGTATTTT.

This clonotype was picked up many times. V usage is TRBV2 and J usage is TRBJ2-7; 9 bases are shared with TRBD1. CDR1 SNHLY and CDR2 FYNNEI come from the germline V gene. CDR3 length: 16 amino acids. J was trimmed by 5 bases and V by 1 base; bases with no gene match: 9. The CDR3 loop is CASSEDLWGQGNEQYF. The CDR3 bases are TGTGCCAGCAGTGAAGATTTATGGGGACAGGGAAACGAGCAGTACTTC.

The genes are TRBV9 and TRBJ2-1; tentatively, D is TRBD1 or TRBD2 (6 bases each). CDR1 and CDR2 (germline): SGDLS, YYNGEE. This CDR3 contains 12 residues. Trimming left V 1 base short and J 10 bases short, with 9 bases between. CDR3 nucleotides: TGTGCCAGCAGCGTATCGGGGGCCGAGCAGTTCTTC. Encoded protein: CASSVSGAEQFF.

The DNA for the CDR3 is TGTGCCTGGAGTGCGAGCCGGGGGGGTACGCAGTATTTT. As protein: CAWSASRGGTQYF. The chain couples TRBV30 to TRBJ2-3, with 8 bases lining up with TRBD2. The CDR3 is 13 residues long. J was trimmed by 8 bases and V by 1 base; bases with no gene match: 5. Germline V lookup: CDR1 GTSNPN, CDR2 SVGIG (reference sequence).

In this sample, this clonotype turned up many times. The CDR3 protein is CASSRLGYEQYF. The CDR3 DNA sequence: TGTGCCAGCTCGAGGCTGGGGTACGAGCAGTACTTC. J is TRBJ2-7 and V is TRBV2; no firm D call. CDR3 size: 12 residues. The V end was cut by 8 bases, the J end by 4 bases, with 12 bases between. CDR1 and CDR2 from the germline V gene are SNHLY and FYNNEI. Filled out from reference TRBV2 and TRBJ2-7, the complete variable domain reads EPEVTQTPSHQVTQMGQEVILRCVPISNHLYFYWYRQILGQKVEFLVSFYNNEISEKSEIFDDQFSVERPDGSNFTLKIRSTKLEDSAMYFCASSRLGYEQYFGPGTRLTVT.